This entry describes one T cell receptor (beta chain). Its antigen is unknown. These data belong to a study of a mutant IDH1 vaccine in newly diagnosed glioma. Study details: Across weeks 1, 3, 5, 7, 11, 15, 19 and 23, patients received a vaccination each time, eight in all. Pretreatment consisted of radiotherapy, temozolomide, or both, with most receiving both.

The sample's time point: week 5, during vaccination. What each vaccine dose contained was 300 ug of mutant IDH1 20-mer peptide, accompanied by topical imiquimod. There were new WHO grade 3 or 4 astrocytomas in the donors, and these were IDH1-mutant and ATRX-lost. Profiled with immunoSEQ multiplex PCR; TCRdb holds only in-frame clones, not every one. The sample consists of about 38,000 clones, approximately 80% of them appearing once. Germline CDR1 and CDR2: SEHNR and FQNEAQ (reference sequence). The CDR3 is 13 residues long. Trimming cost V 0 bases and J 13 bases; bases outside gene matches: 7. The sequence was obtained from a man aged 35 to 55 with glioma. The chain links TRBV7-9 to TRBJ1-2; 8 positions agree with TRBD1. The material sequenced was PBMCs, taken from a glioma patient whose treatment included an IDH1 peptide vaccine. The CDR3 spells CASSLAGTGRFTF. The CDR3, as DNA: TGTGCCAGCAGCTTAGCAGGGACAGGTCGCTTCACCTTC.